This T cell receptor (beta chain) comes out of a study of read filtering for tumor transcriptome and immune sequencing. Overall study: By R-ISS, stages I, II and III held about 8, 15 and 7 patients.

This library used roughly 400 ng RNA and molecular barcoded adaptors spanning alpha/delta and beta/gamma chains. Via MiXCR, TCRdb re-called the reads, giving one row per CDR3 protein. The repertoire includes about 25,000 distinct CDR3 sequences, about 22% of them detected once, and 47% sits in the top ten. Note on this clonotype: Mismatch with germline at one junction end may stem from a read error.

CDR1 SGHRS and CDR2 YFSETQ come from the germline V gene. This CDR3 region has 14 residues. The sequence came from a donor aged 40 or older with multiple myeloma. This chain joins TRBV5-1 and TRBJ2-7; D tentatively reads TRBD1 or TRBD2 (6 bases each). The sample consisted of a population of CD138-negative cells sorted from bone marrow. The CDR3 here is CANSLDGGRTEQYF. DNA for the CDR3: TGCGCCAACAGCTTGGACGGGGGCCGTACCGAGCAGTACTTC.